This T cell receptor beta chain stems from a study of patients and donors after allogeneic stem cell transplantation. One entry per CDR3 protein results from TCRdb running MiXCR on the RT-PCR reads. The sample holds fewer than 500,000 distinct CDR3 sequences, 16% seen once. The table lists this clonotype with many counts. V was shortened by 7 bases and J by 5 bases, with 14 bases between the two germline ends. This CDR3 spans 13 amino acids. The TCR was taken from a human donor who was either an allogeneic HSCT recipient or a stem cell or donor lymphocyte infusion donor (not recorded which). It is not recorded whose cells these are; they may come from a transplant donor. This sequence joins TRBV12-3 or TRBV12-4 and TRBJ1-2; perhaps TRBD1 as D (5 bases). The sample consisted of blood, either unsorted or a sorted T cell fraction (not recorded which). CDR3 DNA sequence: TGTGCCAGCACTTTGACAGCTGGGTATGGCTACACCTTC. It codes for CASTLTAGYGYTF.